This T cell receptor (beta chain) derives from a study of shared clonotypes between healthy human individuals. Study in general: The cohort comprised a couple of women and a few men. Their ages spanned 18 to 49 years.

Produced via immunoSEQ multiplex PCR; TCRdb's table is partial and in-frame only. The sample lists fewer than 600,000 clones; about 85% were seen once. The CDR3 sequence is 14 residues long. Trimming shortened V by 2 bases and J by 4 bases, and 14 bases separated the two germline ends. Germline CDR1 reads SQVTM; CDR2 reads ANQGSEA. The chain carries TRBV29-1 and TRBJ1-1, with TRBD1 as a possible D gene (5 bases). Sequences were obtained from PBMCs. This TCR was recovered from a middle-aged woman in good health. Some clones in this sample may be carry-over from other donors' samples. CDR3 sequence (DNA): TGCAGCGTTGAATCTGTCCAGGGCAGCACTGAAGCTTTCTTT. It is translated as CSVESVQGSTEAFF.